Shown below are 3 T cell receptor beta chains from a single sample sequenced in a study of T cell responses to AZD1222 COVID-19 vaccine. Sequencing was performed with immunoSEQ multiplex PCR; in TCRdb, only in-frame clones are kept and a portion is missing. The sample lists about 120,000 clones, about nine tenths seen once, with 4% to 5% in the top ten. The sequencing here drew on peripheral blood, taken 28 days after the second dose of the MenACWY control vaccine. These receptors were collected from an adult who received the MenACWY meningococcal vaccine as a control.

The chain couples TRBV4-2 to TRBJ2-3; 7 nucleotides match TRBD2. The CDR3 runs to 15 residues. Germline trimming cut 0 bases from V and 3 bases from J; bases unmatched to any gene: 3. Looked up from germline, CDR1 is LGHNA and CDR2 is YNFKEQ. This CDR3 is CASSQDYGGTDTQYF. The DNA for the CDR3 is TGTGCCAGCAGCCAAGATTACGGGGGGACAGATACGCAGTATTTT.

The chain recombines TRBV19 with TRBJ1-6, with D possibly matching TRBD1 (5 bases). CDR1 and CDR2 from the germline V gene are LNHDA and SQIVND (reference sequence). V dropped 6 bases and J dropped 8 bases, with 11 bases sitting between them. CDR3 length: 13 residues. The CDR3 DNA sequence: TGTGCCAGTAGGACAGAACCCCATTCACCCCTCCACTTT. This sequence encodes CASRTEPHSPLHF.

The chain joins TRBV28 to TRBJ1-4; D call uncertain. The CDR3 sequence is 15 residues long. The ends were cut back, 8 bases at V and 1 base at J, with 14 bases in the middle. Germline V gene sequence: CDR1 MDHEN, CDR2 SYDVKM. The CDR3 DNA follows: TGTGCCAGCCACGGGTTGCCAGGAACTAATGAAAAACTGTTTTTT. It translates to CASHGLPGTNEKLFF. Full variable domain (rest looked up from reference TRBV28 and TRBJ1-4): DVKVTQSSRYLVKRTGEKVFLECVQDMDHENMFWYRQDPGLGLRLIYFSYDVKMKEKGDIPEGYSVSREKKERFSLILESASTNQTSMYLCASHGLPGTNEKLFFGSGTQLSVL.